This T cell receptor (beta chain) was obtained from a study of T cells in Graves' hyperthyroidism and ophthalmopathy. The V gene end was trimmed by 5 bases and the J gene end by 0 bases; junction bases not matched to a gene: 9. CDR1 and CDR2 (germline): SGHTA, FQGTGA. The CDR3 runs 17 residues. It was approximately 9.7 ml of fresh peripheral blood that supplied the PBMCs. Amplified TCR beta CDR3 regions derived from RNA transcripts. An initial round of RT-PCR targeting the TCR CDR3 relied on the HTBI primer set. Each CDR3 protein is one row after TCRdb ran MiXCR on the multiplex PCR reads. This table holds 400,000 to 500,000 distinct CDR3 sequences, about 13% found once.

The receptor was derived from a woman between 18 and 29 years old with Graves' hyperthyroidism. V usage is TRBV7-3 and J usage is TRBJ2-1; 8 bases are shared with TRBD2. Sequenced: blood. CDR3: CASSPREGGSSYNEQFF. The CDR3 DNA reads TGTGCCAGCAGCCCCCGGGAGGGGGGGAGCTCCTACAATGAGCAGTTCTTC.